This T cell receptor (beta chain) was captured in a study of CD8 T cells in ankylosing spondylitis. Findings of the study overall: Disease-linked clones reportedly concentrated significantly in matched ankylosing spondylitis synovial fluid. In ankylosing spondylitis blood, a motif of roughly 8 highly homologous TCR beta variants appeared characteristic.

CDR1 MDHEN and CDR2 SYDVKM come from the germline V gene. The CDR3 spans 13 residues. The ends were cut back, 6 bases at V and 9 bases at J, with 15 bases in the middle. The table lists this clonotype with many counts. No antigen is known for it. Quantitative 5'-RACE was performed with molecular barcodes, and it yielded the TCR beta libraries. TCRdb re-called the 5' RACE reads with MiXCR, one entry per CDR3 protein. The sample yields 80,000 to 100,000 distinct CDR3 sequences, about 8.1% seen once. The source is a male donor with ankylosing spondylitis or in good health (not recorded which). The rearrangement joins TRBV28 to TRBJ2-1; no firm D call. Material for sequencing was blood, either unsorted or a sorted T cell fraction (not recorded which). CDR3 sequence: CASSPPLTSEQFF. In nucleotides, the CDR3 is TGTGCCAGCAGCCCCCCACTAACAAGTGAGCAGTTCTTC.